Below, 4 T cell receptor beta chains from the same sample are listed, as sequenced in a study of OX40 agonist ivuxolimab in advanced cancers. Assay used: immunoSEQ multiplex PCR; TCRdb lists only in-frame clones, some missing. The top ten hold less than 80% of the sample, which has 17,000 or so clones, about 88% seen once. The source material was CD4+ or CD8+ T cells sorted from blood, sampled in a trial of the OX40 agonist ivuxolimab. These receptors were taken from an adult with an advanced solid tumor such as melanoma, head and neck, liver or kidney cancer.

In this sample, this clone turned up once. The V call is TRBV7-9, the J call TRBJ2-2; D is possibly TRBD1 or TRBD2 (5 bases each). Trimming took off 4 bases at V and 4 bases at J, with 13 bases between the two ends. The length of the CDR3 is 15 residues. The V gene's germline CDR1 is SEHNR and CDR2 FQNEAQ (reference sequence). CDR3 loop: CASSSRRAGTGELFF. The CDR3 coding sequence is TGTGCCAGCAGCTCCCGCAGGGCGGGCACCGGGGAGCTGTTTTTT.

This chain connects TRBV6-4 to TRBJ2-1, with TRBD1 matching over 9 bases. Trimming removed 1 base from V and 7 bases from J; junction bases left unmatched: 8. The CDR3 is 16 amino acids. Germline CDR1 and CDR2: MRHNA and SNTAGT. In DNA form, the CDR3 reads TGTGCCAGCAGTGACTTACCGGGACAGGGTACAAATGAGCAGTTCTTC. Translation: CASSDLPGQGTNEQFF.

The chain uses TRBV28 and TRBJ2-2; D is possibly TRBD2 (5 bases). The CDR3 is made up of 15 amino acids. V gave up 7 bases and J gave up 3 bases, with 15 bases separating them. Looked up from germline, CDR1 is MDHEN and CDR2 is SYDVKM. The CDR3 spells CASTPIGVDTGELFF. The DNA for the CDR3 is TGTGCCAGCACCCCCATCGGGGTTGACACCGGGGAGCTGTTTTTT.

The CDR3 reads CASSFLTGVDEDEQFF. CDR3 in DNA: TGTGCCAGCAGTTTCCTAACAGGGGTGGACGAAGATGAGCAGTTCTTC. The V gene is TRBV2, the J gene TRBJ2-1; 7 bases align to TRBD1. The junction had 15 bases not matched to a gene; V was cut back by 5 bases and J by 8 bases. Germline loops: CDR1 SNHLY, CDR2 FYNNEI. This CDR3 region has 16 residues.